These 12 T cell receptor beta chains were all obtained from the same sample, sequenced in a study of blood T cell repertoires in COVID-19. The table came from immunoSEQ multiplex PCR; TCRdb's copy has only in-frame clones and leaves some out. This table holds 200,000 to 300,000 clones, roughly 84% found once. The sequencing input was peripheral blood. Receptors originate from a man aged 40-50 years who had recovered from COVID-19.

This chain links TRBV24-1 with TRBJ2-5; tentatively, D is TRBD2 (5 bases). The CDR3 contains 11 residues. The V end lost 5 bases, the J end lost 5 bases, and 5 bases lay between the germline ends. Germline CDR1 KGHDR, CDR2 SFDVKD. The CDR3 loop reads CATSAGETQYF. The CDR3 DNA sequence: TGTGCCACCAGTGCGGGGGAGACCCAGTACTTC.

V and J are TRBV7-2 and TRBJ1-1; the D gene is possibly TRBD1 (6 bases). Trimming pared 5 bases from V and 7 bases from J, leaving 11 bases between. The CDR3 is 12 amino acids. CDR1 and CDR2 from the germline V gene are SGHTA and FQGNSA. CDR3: CASSVTGFEAFF. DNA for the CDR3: TGTGCCAGCAGCGTCACAGGGTTTGAAGCTTTCTTT.

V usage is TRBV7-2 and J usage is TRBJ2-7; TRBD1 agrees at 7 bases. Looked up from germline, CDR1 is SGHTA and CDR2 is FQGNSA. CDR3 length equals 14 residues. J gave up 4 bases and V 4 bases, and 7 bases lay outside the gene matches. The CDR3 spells CASSSGTDFYEQYF. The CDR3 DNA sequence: TGTGCCAGCAGCTCCGGGACAGACTTTTACGAGCAGTACTTC.

CDR3 sequence reads: CATSDWGLGEDETQYF. CDR3 DNA: TGTGCCACCAGTGACTGGGGACTAGGAGAAGATGAGACCCAGTACTTC. The V and J genes are TRBV24-1 and TRBJ2-5, with 8 positions matching TRBD2. The V and J ends lost 4 bases and 5 bases, in that order; junction bases with no gene match: 11. The CDR3 is 16 amino acids. Germline V gene data show CDR1 as KGHDR and CDR2 as SFDVKD.

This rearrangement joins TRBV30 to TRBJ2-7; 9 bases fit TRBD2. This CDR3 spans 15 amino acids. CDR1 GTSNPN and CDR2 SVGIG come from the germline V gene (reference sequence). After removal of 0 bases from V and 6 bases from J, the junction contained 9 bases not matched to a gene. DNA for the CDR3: TGTGCCTGGAGTGTTGGCGGGACTAGCATCGGCGAGCAGTACTTC. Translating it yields CAWSVGGTSIGEQYF.

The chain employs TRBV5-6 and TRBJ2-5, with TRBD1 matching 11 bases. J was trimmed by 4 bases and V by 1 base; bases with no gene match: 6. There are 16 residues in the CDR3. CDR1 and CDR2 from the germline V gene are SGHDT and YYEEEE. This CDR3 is CASSLNTGTGGETQYF. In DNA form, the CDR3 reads TGTGCCAGCAGCTTGAACACCGGGACAGGGGGAGAGACCCAGTACTTC.

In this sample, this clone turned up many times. CDR3 nucleotide sequence: TGTGCCAGCAGCTTAGTAGATGAGCAGTACTTC. Translating it yields CASSLVDEQYF. The chain employs TRBV11-3 and TRBJ2-7, with unresolved D. The germline V gene has CDR1 SGHNT and CDR2 YENEEA. CDR3 size: 11 residues. Trimming took off 1 base at V and 7 bases at J, with 5 bases between the two ends.

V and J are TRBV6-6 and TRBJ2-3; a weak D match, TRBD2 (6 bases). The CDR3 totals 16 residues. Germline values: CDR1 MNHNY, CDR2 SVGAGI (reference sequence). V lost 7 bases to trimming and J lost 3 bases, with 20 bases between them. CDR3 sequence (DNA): TGTGCCAGCACCTTTTCGGGGGAAAGGAGGACAGATACGCAGTATTTT. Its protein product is CASTFSGERRTDTQYF.

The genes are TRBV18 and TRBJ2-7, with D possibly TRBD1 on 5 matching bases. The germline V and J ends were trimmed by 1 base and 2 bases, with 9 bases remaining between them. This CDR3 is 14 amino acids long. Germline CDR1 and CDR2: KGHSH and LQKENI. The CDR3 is CASSPRAGPYEQYF. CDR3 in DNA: TGTGCCAGCTCACCACGCGCAGGGCCCTACGAGCAGTACTTC.

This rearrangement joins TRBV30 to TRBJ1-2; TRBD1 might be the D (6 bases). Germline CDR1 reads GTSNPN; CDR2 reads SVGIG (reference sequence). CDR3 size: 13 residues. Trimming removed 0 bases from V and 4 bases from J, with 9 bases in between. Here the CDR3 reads CAWSVLRGYGYTF. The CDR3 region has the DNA TGTGCCTGGAGTGTACTCAGGGGCTATGGCTACACCTTC.

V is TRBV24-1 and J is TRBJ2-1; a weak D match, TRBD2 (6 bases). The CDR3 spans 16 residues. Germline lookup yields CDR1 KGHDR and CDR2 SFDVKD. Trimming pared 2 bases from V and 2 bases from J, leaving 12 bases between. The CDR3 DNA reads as TGTGCCACCAGTGATTCTAGCGCGGAGGCCTACAATGAGCAGTTCTTC. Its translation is CATSDSSAEAYNEQFF.

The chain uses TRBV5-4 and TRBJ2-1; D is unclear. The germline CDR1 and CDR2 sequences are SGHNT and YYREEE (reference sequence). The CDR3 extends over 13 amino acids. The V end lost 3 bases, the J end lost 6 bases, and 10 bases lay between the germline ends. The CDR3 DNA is TGTGCCAGCAGCTGGTCTCGGGTCAATGAGCAGTTCTTC. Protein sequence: CASSWSRVNEQFF. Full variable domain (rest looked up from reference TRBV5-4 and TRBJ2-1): ETGVTQSPTHLIKTRGQQVTLRCSSQSGHNTVSWYQQALGQGPQFIFQYYREEENGRGNFPPRFSGLQFPNYSSELNVNALELDDSALYLCASSWSRVNEQFFGPGTRLTVL.